This T cell receptor (beta chain) derives from a study of beta chain features in type 1 diabetes. Overall study context: Examination covered almost 110,000,000 sorted cells spanning all samples. General study findings and limits: Whether TCRB rearrangement is influenced by HLA type was left unresolved in this analysis. An over-representation of cells with high TCR expression could result from cDNA sequencing. Researchers report that Type 1 diabetes patients had moderately but significantly shorter TCRB CDR3s across all four CD4+ subsets. The naive, central memory and Treg TCRB repertoires showed an apparent similarity that was greater among patients than among healthy donors.

This CDR3 region has 14 residues. V dropped 1 base and J dropped 5 bases, with 12 bases sitting between them. The germline gives CDR1 GTSNPN, CDR2 SVGIG (reference sequence). Details on this clone: Its antigen is not identified.

The whole isolated RNA underwent reverse transcription, so sequencing captured expressed TCRB transcripts. Assay used: immunoSEQ multiplex PCR; TCRdb lists only in-frame clones, some missing. The data show around 250,000 clones, 13% to 15% seen once. The chain joins TRBV30 to TRBJ2-1; D is possibly TRBD2 (5 bases). The TCR comes from a man under 40 with type 1 diabetes. The specimen was naive CD4+ T cells from blood. In DNA, the CDR3 is TGTGCCTGGAGTGGAAGCGGTGGGGACAATGAGCAGTTCTTC. Translated: CAWSGSGGDNEQFF.